This record concerns one T cell receptor beta chain sequence. Its antigen target is currently unknown. The germline gene is not matched at one end of the junction; a read error may be the cause. Patients with uncontrolled infections, other autoimmune diseases, pregnancy or lactation were excluded. Diagnoses were established on the basis of clinical symptoms, serum thyroxine and TRAb, thyroid ultrasound, and orbital computed tomography. Total RNA was extracted with Trizol reagent, and quality was checked on an Agilent 2100 Bioanalyzer. CDR1 and CDR2, per the germline V gene, are MGHDK and SYGVNS. The CDR3 covers 13 residues, taking in both the cysteine and the phenylalanine. Left in the record is the CDR3 DNA by itself, 39 bases read in frame from the first base. The sample originates from a study of T cells in Graves' hyperthyroidism and ophthalmopathy (dated by TCRdb to the late 2010s). Looking at the study overall: To identify TCR V-J signatures that set the groups apart, the researchers used a discovery cohort of approximately 98 patients, made up of 40 to 45 with Graves' ophthalmopathy and 57 with stable Graves' hyperthyroidism. After blood sampling, hyperthyroidism patients were treated with methimazole at a starting dose of 30 mg daily, and ophthalmopathy patients were treated with high-dose intravenous methylprednisolone. An independent validation cohort of 18 to 20 hyperthyroidism patients and more than 15 patients who later progressed to ophthalmopathy tested prospective prediction of ophthalmopathy. The study also compared thyroid tissue and blood T-cell repertoires from 6 or 7 Graves' hyperthyroidism patients. The paper reports TCR Vbeta CDR3 sequencing of roughly 140 peripheral blood samples: around 45 ophthalmopathy, some 80 hyperthyroidism and around 17 progressor patients. The roughly 91 discovery patients were randomly divided into training and test sets at a 7:3 ratio. Summary of the overall study and its limitations: In validation, the model predicted progression to ophthalmopathy with approximately 71% sensitivity and 72% to 75% specificity, a median of approximately 6.7 months before onset. Blood samples also contained most of the expanded thyroid clonotypes (frequency above 0.001), which suggests that blood repertoires may reflect thyroid immune responses. No statistical method was used to fix the sample size in advance, and group allocation was not hidden from the investigators. In cross-validation, a model built on a 13 V-J signature told ophthalmopathy apart from stable hyperthyroidism with approximately 90% sensitivity and around 81% specificity, and in testing the same model reached 80%/75%.

TCR beta CDR3 regions were amplified from RNA transcripts. The TCR CDR3 was subjected to a first round of RT-PCR using the HTBI primer set and the Qiagen OneStep RT-PCR kit. The libraries were constructed in a second round of multiplex PCR and then size-selected and purified. Paired-end sequencing of the libraries was performed with 100 bp reads on an Illumina HiSeq2000. The paper's processing steps were these. SOAPnuke was used to process the raw data, throwing out any read that contained adapters or uncalled bases, had a mean Phred below 15, or lacked an exact constant-primer or identifier match. COPE v1.2.5 was used to merge high-quality paired reads, and clonotypes were defined as unique nucleotide sequences. MiTCR v1.1 was used to align clonotypes to the IMGT TRBV, TRBD and TRBJ reference segments. Analysis was restricted to V-J combinations with a frequency above 0.0001, which covered roughly 99% of repertoires. A TCS score was defined as the ratio of F50 (clonal expansion) to E x V (chaos), with BLOSUM62-based TCRdist applied between CDR3 peptides within each V-J. Welch's t-statistics and random forest reduced just over 500 V-J features to around 14, which were used in a naive Bayes classifier (R e1071). The Morisita-Horn index was used to measure how similar the thyroid and blood repertoires were. In-frame beta chains were kept once TCRdb had trimmed the public reads at Q25 with fastp and called clones with MiXCR. A single entry per CDR3 protein holds the most common genes and DNA from its merged rows. TCRdb's processing, not the authors', yielded these V and J calls. The sample table contains 650,000 to 800,000 distinct CDR3 sequences; only one count was recorded for about 45% of them. The top ten constitute under 8% of the sample.

This sequence originates from an adult man with Graves' disease, either hyperthyroidism or ophthalmopathy (not recorded which). Sequences were obtained from peripheral blood or thyroid tissue (not recorded which). The sequence joins TRBV25-1 to TRBJ2-7; TRBD2 could be the D gene, as 5 bases match. In nucleotide form, the sequence is TGTGCTAGCAAATCAAGACGGGACTACGAGCAGTACTTC. This translates into CASKSRRDYEQYF.